These 19 T cell receptor beta chains were sequenced from one sample in a study of T-cell memory formation after mild COVID-19. TCRdb analysed the 5' RACE reads with MiXCR anew, one entry per CDR3 protein. The sample gives hundreds of thousands of distinct CDR3 sequences, 25% of which show up once; approximately 12% is in the top ten. The sample comprised PBMCs or a T cell subset sorted from them (not recorded which). The source is an adult woman who had mild COVID-19 (a few samples of this study predate the infection). Cell type and time point are not known.

V gene TRBV4-2 combines with J gene TRBJ2-1, with unresolved D. This CDR3 has 12 amino acids. Between the trimmed V and J ends, which lost 0 bases and 6 bases, there was a span of 3 bases. Germline V gene lookup returns CDR1 LGHNA and CDR2 YNFKEQ. The CDR3 DNA follows: TGTGCCAGCAGCCAAGAAATCAATGAGCAGTTCTTC. Protein product: CASSQEINEQFF.

The chain uses TRBV14 and TRBJ2-2, with TRBD1 identical over 7 bases. CDR3 length: 15 residues. V lost 3 bases to trimming and J lost 3 bases; unmatched junction nucleotides: 4. CDR1 is SGHDN, CDR2 FVKESK, per germline. For the CDR3, the DNA is TGTGCCAGCAGCCACTTCGACAGGGACACCGGGGAGCTGTTTTTT. Its translation is CASSHFDRDTGELFF.

This chain uses TRBV6-5 with TRBJ1-4; 9 nucleotides agree with TRBD1. The CDR3 runs to 15 residues. Germline V gives CDR1 MNHEY, CDR2 SVGAGI. The trim removed 6 bases at V and 8 bases at J, leaving 10 bases unmatched. CDR3 sequence reads: CASRRNRGLNEKLFF. The CDR3 DNA reads as TGTGCCAGCAGGCGTAACAGGGGGCTGAACGAAAAACTGTTTTTT.

The chain links TRBV12-3 or TRBV12-4 to TRBJ2-7; 9 nucleotides agree with TRBD1. Trimming took 6 bases from V and 2 from J; bases not matched to a gene: 5. The CDR3 runs to 14 residues. CDR3 nucleotides: TGTGCCAGCAGGGGGACAGGGAAGACCTACGAGCAGTACTTC. Translation: CASRGTGKTYEQYF.

This clonotype was counted a few times. V usage is TRBV24-1 and J usage is TRBJ2-1; D uncertain. CDR1 and CDR2 (germline): KGHDR, SFDVKD. The CDR3 consists of 12 residues. Trimming stripped 5 bases from V and 10 bases from J, with 11 bases between. This chain's CDR3 is CATSGPQSEQFF. DNA for the CDR3: TGTGCCACCAGTGGGCCCCAATCCGAGCAGTTCTTC.

The chain uses TRBV18 and TRBJ2-2; D might be TRBD1 or TRBD2, each matching 5 bases. The germline V gene has CDR1 KGHSH and CDR2 LQKENI. The CDR3 runs to 16 residues. V lost 4 bases and J lost 2, with 14 bases in between. The CDR3 loop is CASSLIPGRNTGELFF. The CDR3, as DNA: TGTGCCAGCTCACTTATTCCGGGACGAAACACCGGGGAGCTGTTTTTT.

This clonotype showed up just a few times. The chain employs TRBV15 and TRBJ1-3; D remains unclear. Trimming took 0 bases from V and 4 from J, leaving 10 bases between them. Germline lookup yields CDR1 LNHNV and CDR2 YYDKDF (reference sequence). The CDR3 runs to 15 residues. The CDR3, as DNA: TGTGCCACCAGCAGAGACTTTAATGAGGGAAACACCATATATTTT. Its protein product is CATSRDFNEGNTIYF.

This clonotype was seen many times. V usage is TRBV29-1 and J usage is TRBJ2-7; 10 positions agree with TRBD1. This CDR3 region has 16 residues. The germline V gene has CDR1 SQVTM and CDR2 ANQGSEA. Trimming cost V 1 base and J 2 bases; bases outside gene matches: 8. Here the CDR3 DNA reads TGCAGCGTTGAAGGGACCGGGACAGGGGATCCCTACGAGCAGTACTTC. Protein: CSVEGTGTGDPYEQYF.

The J gene is TRBJ1-5, the V gene TRBV30; D possibly corresponds to TRBD1 (6 bases). V was shortened by 0 bases and J by 2 bases, with 11 bases between the two germline ends. Germline-derived CDR1 and CDR2 are GTSNPN and SVGIG (reference sequence). CDR3 size: 15 residues. Here the CDR3 reads CAWSVLQGGNQPQHF. For the CDR3, the DNA is TGTGCCTGGAGTGTATTACAGGGCGGCAATCAGCCCCAGCATTTT.

The V gene is TRBV29-1, the J gene TRBJ1-4; D is possibly TRBD1 (5 bases). Germline V gene data show CDR1 as SQVTM and CDR2 as ANQGSEA. This CDR3 region has 14 residues. Trimming left V 0 bases short and J 3 bases short, with 8 bases between. DNA for the CDR3: TGCAGCGTTGAAGATGGGGGGTCTAATGAAAAACTGTTTTTT. Translating it yields CSVEDGGSNEKLFF.

CDR3 nucleotide sequence: TGCAGTGCTAGAGCCCTGAGGCTAGCGACAAATGAGCAGTTCTTC. Protein: CSARALRLATNEQFF. V gene TRBV20-1 combines with J gene TRBJ2-1, with a possible D match to TRBD2 (6 bases). Germline loops: CDR1 DFQATT, CDR2 SNEGSKA (reference sequence). V was pared by 1 base and J by 7 bases, with 17 bases between. This CDR3 contains 15 residues.

A few counts support this clonotype. The chain recombines TRBV14 with TRBJ2-2; D is ambiguous. Looked up from germline, CDR1 is SGHDN and CDR2 is FVKESK. V lost 5 bases, J lost 5 bases, and 9 bases lay in between. This CDR3 has 13 residues. Here the CDR3 reads CASSAKGTGELFF. DNA for the CDR3: TGTGCCAGCAGCGCAAAAGGGACCGGGGAGCTGTTTTTT.

This chain joins TRBV2 and TRBJ1-6, with D perhaps TRBD1 (6 bases). The CDR3 is 15 residues long. Germline CDR1 SNHLY, CDR2 FYNNEI. Deletions cut 1 base from V and 11 bases from J, with 15 bases between. CDR3 DNA sequence: TGTGCCAGCAGTGAAGAGAGGGGGGCCACGGCACCCCTCCACTTT. This encodes CASSEERGATAPLHF. The full variable domain, rest sourced from reference TRBV2 and TRBJ1-6, is EPEVTQTPSHQVTQMGQEVILRCVPISNHLYFYWYRQILGQKVEFLVSFYNNEISEKSEIFDDQFSVERPDGSNFTLKIRSTKLEDSAMYFCASSEERGATAPLHFGNGTRLTVT.

The chain couples TRBV23-1 to TRBJ2-2; 9 bases are a match to TRBD1. TRBV23-1 is an ORF; its function is uncertain. V shed 5 bases and J 6 bases; nucleotides not matched to a gene: 7. The CDR3 runs 15 residues. The CDR3 is CASSRGQGRAGELFF. The CDR3 DNA reads as TGCGCCAGCAGTAGGGGACAGGGAAGGGCCGGGGAGCTGTTTTTT.

This chain connects TRBV7-9 to TRBJ1-1, with D unclear. Germline CDR1 and CDR2: SEHNR and FQNEAQ (reference sequence). The CDR3 consists of 14 residues. V gave up 4 bases and J gave up 1 base, with 10 bases separating them. The CDR3 sequence: CASSSSSRNTEAFF. The CDR3 bases are TGTGCCAGCAGCTCGTCGTCTAGGAACACTGAAGCTTTCTTT.

V gene TRBV11-2 combines with J gene TRBJ2-5; 9 positions agree with TRBD2. With V trimmed by 1 base and J by 2 bases, 11 bases remained unmatched. Looked up from germline, CDR1 is SGHAT and CDR2 is FQNNGV. CDR3 length: 18 residues. The CDR3 nucleotides read TGTGCCAGCAGCTTAGGCGGGGGGGCCGTTGGGCATCAAGAGACCCAGTACTTC. It encodes CASSLGGGAVGHQETQYF.

This clonotype was detected only a few times. The chain couples TRBV5-1 to TRBJ2-5, with 9 positions matching TRBD2. The CDR3 sequence is 17 residues long. The J segment lost 5 bases and the V segment lost 1 base, leaving 12 bases of the junction unmatched. Germline-derived CDR1 and CDR2 are SGHRS and YFSETQ. CDR3 DNA sequence: TGCGCCAGCAGCTTGCAGGGTAGCGGGAGCCAGGGGGAGACCCAGTACTTC. Its translation: CASSLQGSGSQGETQYF.

V and J are TRBV29-1 and TRBJ2-1, with TRBD1 as a possible D gene (6 bases). Trimming stripped 5 bases from V and 0 bases from J, with 11 bases between. The CDR3 extends over 14 amino acids. Looked up from germline, CDR1 is SQVTM and CDR2 is ANQGSEA. The chain's CDR3 is CSVRDTSSYNEQFF. Here the CDR3 DNA reads TGCAGCGTTCGGGACACCAGCTCCTACAATGAGCAGTTCTTC.

The gene calls are TRBV12-3 or TRBV12-4 and TRBJ1-1; 7 bases align to TRBD1. The CDR3 is 14 amino acids. V was pared by 5 bases and J by 6 bases, with 9 bases of the junction left unmatched. CDR3: CASSANRGGAEAFF. CDR3 in DNA: TGTGCCAGCAGTGCAAACAGGGGAGGAGCTGAAGCTTTCTTT.